There are many counts of the clone carrying this T cell receptor beta chain. Its antigen remains unknown. Template came from bulk tumor genomic DNA, at 500 to 650 ng per sample. Several widely spaced biopsies per primary tumor were taken during surgery. Undergoing curative surgery were patients whose non-small cell lung cancer was untreated and newly diagnosed. The data belong to a study of immune heterogeneity within non-small cell lung tumors. Trimming took 3 bases from V and 6 from J, leaving 17 bases between them. CDR3 length: 15 residues. The study's findings and limits: Both recurring identical dominant CDR3 beta clonotypes and site-unique high-frequency clones were observed across tumor sites within a patient. The study found high-frequency T-cell receptor beta clonotypes largely distinct between individual patients.

TCR beta CDR3 was amplified by multiplex PCR using 32 V and 13 J primers. MiXCR, run by TCRdb on the multiplex PCR reads, gives a single entry per CDR3 protein. The profile covers 20,000 to 25,000 distinct CDR3 sequences, with around 30% appearing a single time and around 4.6% taken by the ten largest. The source is a man aged 40-49 years with non-small cell lung cancer. The chain uses TRBV12-3 or TRBV12-4 and TRBJ1-2; the D is unclear. Sequenced material: lung tumor tissue. The CDR3: CASSFQQRVWDGYTF. The CDR3, as DNA: TGTGCCAGCAGTTTTCAGCAGAGGGTTTGGGATGGCTACACCTTC.